This is a list of T cell receptor beta chains from one sample in a study of blood T cell repertoires in COVID-19. Only in-frame clones appear in the TCRdb table, and some are missing; sequencing was by immunoSEQ multiplex PCR. The table lists under 350,000 clones, roughly 89% of them singletons. Sequencing was done on a sample of peripheral blood. These receptors were taken from a man aged 35-49 years with acute or convalescent COVID-19. The CDR3 runs from the conserved cysteine through the conserved F or W. The D gene is left open where the match is weak. Only some rows state a clone size, as once, few, many or a class for expanded clones.

D: TRBD1; J: TRBJ1-3; V: TRBV10-3; size: NA; DNA: TGTGCCATCAGTGAAGGGACAGCCCTAGGAAACACCATATATTTT; CDR3: CAISEGTALGNTIYF
D: TRBD1; J: TRBJ1-5; V: TRBV6-2/TRBV6-3; size: NA; DNA: TGTGCCAGCAGTTACTTTGGGACAGGGGATCAGCCCCAGCATTTT; CDR3: CASSYFGTGDQPQHF
D: NA; J: TRBJ1-3; V: TRBV7-6; size: NA; DNA: TGTGCCAGCAGCTTAGCCCAGGGGTTGAGCTCTGGAAACACCATATATTTT; CDR3: CASSLAQGLSSGNTIYF
D: TRBD1; J: TRBJ1-6; V: TRBV30; size: NA; DNA: TGTGCCTGGAGTGTAGTCAGGGGGAATTCACCCCTCCACTTT; CDR3: CAWSVVRGNSPLHF
D: NA; J: TRBJ2-1; V: TRBV5-1; size: NA; DNA: TGCGCCAGCGAAAGACAGGATAACAATGAGCAGTTCTTC; CDR3: CASERQDNNEQFF
D: NA; J: TRBJ1-2; V: TRBV6-5; size: NA; DNA: TGTGCCAGCAGGAACCCCGGGGGGGTTTTGGGCTACACCTTC; CDR3: CASRNPGGVLGYTF
D: TRBD1; J: TRBJ1-1; V: TRBV10-3; size: NA; DNA: TGTGCCATCAGTGAGTACAGGGGTGAAGCTTTCTTT; CDR3: CAISEYRGEAFF
D: NA; J: TRBJ1-2; V: TRBV25-1; size: NA; DNA: TGTGCCAGCATTTCGGACAGCGAAAACAGTGGCTACACCTTC; CDR3: CASISDSENSGYTF
D: TRBD1; J: TRBJ1-1; V: TRBV5-1; size: NA; DNA: TGCGCCAGCAGCTTGGATCCGGGGACAGGGCACACTGAAGCTTTCTTT; CDR3: CASSLDPGTGHTEAFF
D: TRBD1; J: TRBJ1-2; V: TRBV6-5; size: NA; DNA: TGTGCCAGCAGTACAGGGGAGAACTATGGCTACACCTTC; CDR3: CASSTGENYGYTF
D: NA; J: TRBJ1-1; V: TRBV6-5; size: NA; DNA: TGTGCCAGCAGCCCAGGACTTGTAGAAGCTTTCTTT; CDR3: CASSPGLVEAFF
D: NA; J: TRBJ1-2; V: TRBV7-8; size: NA; DNA: TGTGCCAGCAGCCCAGACACCTATGGCTACACCTTC; CDR3: CASSPDTYGYTF
D: NA; J: TRBJ1-1; V: TRBV11-3; size: NA; DNA: TGTGCCAGCAGCAAAGGCTCTAGAGAGGGAGCTTTCTTT; CDR3: CASSKGSREGAFF
D: TRBD1; J: TRBJ1-5; V: TRBV5-5; size: NA; DNA: TGTGCCAGCAGCTTGAGTGCCAGACAGGGGGTAGGGCAGCCCCAGCATTTT; CDR3: CASSLSARQGVGQPQHF
D: NA; J: TRBJ2-3; V: TRBV7-8; size: once; DNA: TGTGCCAGCAGCCTAGGGGCTTTCATCCGAACAGATACGCAGTATTTT; CDR3: CASSLGAFIRTDTQYF
D: NA; J: TRBJ1-1; V: TRBV14; size: NA; DNA: TGTGCCAGCAGTTCCAAATATCGGGGAGAAGCTTTCTTT; CDR3: CASSSKYRGEAFF
D: TRBD1; J: TRBJ2-1; V: TRBV5-4; size: few; DNA: TGTGCCAGCAGCATCACTGACAGGGGCAATGAGCAGTTCTTC; CDR3: CASSITDRGNEQFF
D: NA; J: TRBJ1-5; V: TRBV5-5; size: NA; DNA: TGTGCCAGCAGCCTACTAGGTACCCAGCCCCAGCATTTT; CDR3: CASSLLGTQPQHF
D: NA; J: TRBJ1-2; V: TRBV7-8; size: NA; DNA: TGTGCCAGCAGCTTAGGGGAGGAACCCGGACATGGCTACACCTTC; CDR3: CASSLGEEPGHGYTF
D: TRBD1; J: TRBJ2-7; V: TRBV28; size: NA; DNA: TGTGCCAGCATACCCAGCCAGGCAGGGGGCTACGAGCAGTACTTC; CDR3: CASIPSQAGGYEQYF